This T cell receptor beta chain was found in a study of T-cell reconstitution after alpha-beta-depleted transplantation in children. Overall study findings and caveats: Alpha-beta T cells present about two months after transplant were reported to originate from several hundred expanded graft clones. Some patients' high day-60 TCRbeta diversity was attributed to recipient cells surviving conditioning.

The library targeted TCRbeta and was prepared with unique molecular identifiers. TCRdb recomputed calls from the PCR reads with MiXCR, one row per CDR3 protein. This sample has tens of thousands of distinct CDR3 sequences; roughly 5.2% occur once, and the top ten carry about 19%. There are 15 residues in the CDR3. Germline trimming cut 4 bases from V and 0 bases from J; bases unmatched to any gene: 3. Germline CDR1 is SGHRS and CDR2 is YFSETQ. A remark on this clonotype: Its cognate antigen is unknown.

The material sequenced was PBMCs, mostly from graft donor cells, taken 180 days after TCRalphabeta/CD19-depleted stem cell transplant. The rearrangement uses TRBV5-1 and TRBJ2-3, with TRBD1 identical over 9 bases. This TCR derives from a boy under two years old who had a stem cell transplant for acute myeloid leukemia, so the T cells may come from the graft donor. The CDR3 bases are TGCGCCAGCAGCAGACAGGGGGTGAGCACAGATACGCAGTATTTT. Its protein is CASSRQGVSTDTQYF.